Listed below are T cell receptor beta chains from one sample, sequenced in a study of T cells in severe cutaneous drug reactions. TCRdb reprocessed the multiplex PCR reads and reports one entry per CDR3 protein, with no DNA. This sample's table reports about 2,700 distinct CDR3 sequences. Sequencing input: cells from a skin blister. The source of these receptors is a human donor with toxic epidermal necrolysis, a severe cutaneous drug reaction. Both conserved end residues are part of each CDR3. The listing skips clone size in some rows; elsewhere it reads once, few, many or a size class.

J | V | size | CDR3
TRBJ1-5 | TRBV30 | NA | CAWQDGGLWQPQHF
TRBJ1-2 | TRBV5-1 | NA | CASSLTADGDQGYTF
TRBJ1-5 | TRBV2 | NA | CASSLSNLGSNQPQHF
TRBJ1-2 | TRBV25-1 | NA | CASSGDGPNYGYTF
TRBJ2-1 | TRBV6-5 | NA | CASSRSLYNEQFF
TRBJ2-1 | TRBV2 | NA | CASSGAGTTSYNEQFF
TRBJ2-7 | TRBV7-6 | NA | CASSFGTYEQYF
TRBJ2-2 | TRBV11-2 | NA | CASSFRLDNGELFF
TRBJ2-1 | TRBV30 | NA | CACFGCSRHNEQFF
TRBJ1-5 | TRBV2 | NA | CASSDLAGEEPQHF
TRBJ2-1 | TRBV20-1 | medium-sized | CSARGREDPLGGTQFF
TRBJ2-7 | TRBV2 | NA | CASRRGTSYEQYF
TRBJ2-1 | TRBV11-2 | medium-sized | CASSLLLAVNEQFF
TRBJ2-3 | TRBV5-1 | NA | CASSSRAGQGDTQYF
TRBJ2-3 | TRBV29-1 | medium-sized | CSVEGGHTQYF